This T cell receptor beta chain derives from a study of shared clonotypes between healthy human individuals. Study details: Researchers assigned three CD4 naive, three CD4 memory, two CD8 naive and one CD8 memory plate to each donor.

In this sample, this clone turned up a few times. This CDR3 is also generated by other DNA sequences in the sample. Sequenced by immunoSEQ multiplex PCR; TCRdb stores in-frame clones only, minus some. The sample includes about 1.9 million clones, around 95% of them seen just once. The CDR3 length is 14 residues. Germline loops: CDR1 SGHNT, CDR2 YYREEE (reference sequence). Deletions cut 0 bases from V and 0 bases from J, with 7 bases between. Naive CD8 cells lacked CD45RO, underwent positive selection for CCR7 and left out terminally differentiated effector memory CD45RA+ cells. The rearrangement uses TRBV5-4 and TRBJ2-7; D gene ambiguous. The receptor was derived from a man aged 18 to 30 in good health. Some clones in this sample may be carry-over from other donors' samples. Sample: naive CD8+ T cells from PBMCs. As DNA, the CDR3 is TGTGCCAGCAGCTTGGACCGAAGCTCCTACGAGCAGTACTTC. This gives the protein CASSLDRSSYEQYF.